These 10 T cell receptor beta chains were all obtained from the same sample, sequenced in a study of blood T cell repertoires in COVID-19. The protocol was immunoSEQ multiplex PCR, while the TCRdb copy is restricted to in-frame clones and leaves out a portion. The repertoire includes more than 120,000 clones, 75% to 90% of them detected once, and about 4% sits in the top ten. Specimen: PBMCs or T cells enriched from blood (not recorded which). All receptors come from a man in his fifties in a cohort exposed to, infected with or recovered from COVID-19 (not recorded which).

J is TRBJ2-3 and V is TRBV11-2, with 9 bases matching TRBD2. The CDR3 has 15 residues. Looked up from germline, CDR1 is SGHAT and CDR2 is FQNNGV. With V trimmed by 4 bases and J by 6 bases, 8 bases remained unmatched. The CDR3 DNA reads as TGTGCCAGCAGCTCCCCTGGGCGGGAGGGGGATACGCAGTATTTT. Encoded protein: CASSSPGREGDTQYF.

The table lists this clone with a count of one. This rearrangement joins TRBV18 to TRBJ1-6; a weak D match, TRBD1 (5 bases). Between the trimmed V and J ends, which lost 6 bases and 7 bases, there was a span of 10 bases. The CDR3 runs 13 residues. The V gene's germline CDR1 is KGHSH and CDR2 LQKENI. The CDR3 DNA reads TGTGCCAGCTCCCCAGACAGAAATTCACCCCTCCACTTT. This translates into CASSPDRNSPLHF.

This clone occurred a few times. The chain carries TRBV9 and TRBJ1-2; TRBD1 is a possible D gene (6 bases). The V and J ends lost 1 base and 6 bases respectively, with 16 bases between them. Germline loops: CDR1 SGDLS, CDR2 YYNGEE. This CDR3 comprises 15 residues. CDR3 in amino acids: CASSVSSTGSDGYTF. The DNA of the CDR3 is TGTGCCAGCAGCGTATCCAGTACAGGGTCGGATGGCTACACCTTC.

The rearrangement joins TRBV7-2 to TRBJ2-7, with D possibly being TRBD1 (5 bases). Trimming took off 5 bases at V and 1 base at J, with 12 bases between the two ends. The length of the CDR3 is 14 residues. Looked up from germline, CDR1 is SGHTA and CDR2 is FQGNSA. CDR3 residues: CASSLRGLSYEQYF. In DNA, the CDR3 is TGTGCCAGCAGCCTAAGGGGATTATCCTACGAGCAGTACTTC.

This clone was counted a few times. This chain links TRBV11-2 with TRBJ2-7; D is undetermined. Germline CDR1 and CDR2: SGHAT and FQNNGV. The V gene lost 1 base and the J gene lost 0 bases, with 7 bases spanning the gap. The CDR3 extends over 14 amino acids. CDR3 in DNA: TGTGCCAGCAGCTTAGGACACAGCTCCTACGAGCAGTACTTC. It translates to CASSLGHSSYEQYF.

The chain employs TRBV11-3 and TRBJ1-1; the match to TRBD1 covers 12 bases. Germline CDR1 SGHNT, CDR2 YENEEA. The junction had 16 bases not matched to a gene; V was cut back by 5 bases and J by 6 bases. The CDR3 loop spans 18 amino acids. CDR3 DNA: TGTGCCAGCAGCCCCGGGACAGGGGGCGCCTGGGATGGTGCTGAAGCTTTCTTT. It specifies CASSPGTGGAWDGAEAFF.

This clone was counted once. This chain connects TRBV2 to TRBJ2-5; 7 bases are a match to TRBD1. The germline V gene has CDR1 SNHLY and CDR2 FYNNEI. V lost 6 bases and J lost 5; bases outside the gene matches: 18. The CDR3 is made up of 17 amino acids. Written as DNA, the CDR3 is TGTGCCAGCAGCAAGACAGGGCCGCGGAAGCGAGTGGAGACCCAGTACTTC. Translation gives CASSKTGPRKRVETQYF.

This clone was detected only a few times. This sequence joins TRBV29-1 and TRBJ2-1; D is undetermined. V was clipped by 7 bases and J by 13 bases, with 14 bases between them. CDR1 SQVTM and CDR2 ANQGSEA come from the germline V gene. The CDR3 consists of 10 residues. The CDR3 loop reads CSAAARSQFF. In DNA form, the CDR3 reads TGCAGCGCCGCAGCTAGGTCTCAGTTCTTC.

The chain carries TRBV4-1 and TRBJ1-6; TRBD1 matches at 9 bases. V lost 1 base to trimming and J lost 7 bases; unmatched junction nucleotides: 2. The CDR3 totals 15 residues. Germline CDR1 MGHRA, CDR2 YSYEKL. The CDR3 sequence: CASSQVDRGNSPLHF. The CDR3 region has the DNA TGCGCCAGCAGCCAAGTCGACAGGGGGAATTCACCCCTCCACTTT.

This clone was found a few times. The chain is built from TRBV6-5 and TRBJ1-1; D call uncertain. From germline, CDR1 is MNHEY and CDR2 SVGAGI. CDR3 length equals 13 residues. The V gene lost 10 bases and the J gene lost 4 bases, with 16 bases spanning the gap. CDR3 protein: CAKPSGLSTEAFF. The CDR3 nucleotides are TGTGCCAAGCCGAGTGGGCTGAGCACTGAAGCTTTCTTT.